This entry features one TCR beta chain sequence. The antigen is not known. The CDR3 covers 15 residues. Germline V gene data show CDR1 as KGHSH and CDR2 as LQKENI. Trimming cost V 6 bases and J 2 bases; bases outside gene matches: 9. These data come from a study of STAT5B mutations in CD4+ large granular lymphocyte leukemia. Points from the study as a whole: Data were not HLA-matched across samples. Compared with healthy controls (2/35), patient top clones favored TRBV06 (8/27). Without putative leukemic clones, patient CD4-sorted repertoires remained more clonal than healthy CD4+ repertoires.

Sequencing was performed with immunoSEQ multiplex PCR; in TCRdb, only in-frame clones are kept and a portion is missing. The data show 25,000 to 30,000 clones, 65% to 75% seen once. The chain couples TRBV18 to TRBJ2-7; 8 nucleotides agree with TRBD2. Sequencing was performed on CD4+ T cells from blood buffy coats. The clonotype originates from a human donor in good health. The CDR3 DNA reads as TGTGCCAGCTCCCTCGGGGGGGCTGGAGCCTACGAGCAGTACTTC. Translating gives CASSLGGAGAYEQYF.